This passage covers 31 T cell receptor beta chains from one sample sequenced in a study of beta chain features in type 1 diabetes. General observations from the study: All four CD4+ subsets from Type 1 diabetes patients carried moderately but significantly shorter TCRB CDR3s.

Their cognate antigens are unknown. Investigators reverse transcribed all isolated RNA, so they sequenced expressed TCRB transcripts. The repertoire was sequenced with immunoSEQ multiplex PCR; TCRdb's copy has only in-frame clones and lacks some. The sample has 500,000 to 800,000 clones; over 10% are singletons. Sequenced sample: naive CD4+ T cells from blood. The receptors stem from a young man with type 1 diabetes.

The chain couples TRBV7-2 to TRBJ2-7; TRBD1 aligns across 10 bases. V gave up 4 bases and J gave up 7 bases; unmatched junction bases: 7. CDR1 is SGHTA, CDR2 FQGNSA, per germline. The CDR3 is made up of 14 amino acids. The CDR3 loop is CASSSTGGNLEQYF. The CDR3 DNA reads TGTGCCAGCAGCTCGACAGGGGGCAATCTGGAGCAGTACTTC.

The CDR3: CASSLGGLETQYF. CDR3 DNA sequence: TGTGCCAGCAGCTTAGGTGGCCTGGAGACCCAGTACTTC. The rearrangement links TRBV7-7 to TRBJ2-5; D gene unclear. V lost 1 base, J lost 5 bases, and 8 bases lay in between. Per germline, CDR1 SSHAT and CDR2 FNYEAQ (reference sequence). This CDR3 contains 13 residues.

This clone was seen only a few times. The rearrangement joins TRBV7-2 to TRBJ2-2; no firm D call. Germline V gene lookup returns CDR1 SGHTA and CDR2 FQGNSA. Trimming shortened V by 8 bases and J by 3 bases, and 10 bases separated the two germline ends. The CDR3 contains 13 residues. The CDR3 DNA reads TGTGCCAGCGAATGGGTTGACACCGGGGAGCTGTTTTTT. Its translation: CASEWVDTGELFF.

The genes are TRBV6-5 and TRBJ2-7, with D perhaps TRBD1 (5 bases). Trimming left V 0 bases short and J 3 bases short, with 12 bases between. The germline V gene has CDR1 MNHEY and CDR2 SVGAGI. This CDR3 contains 15 residues. The CDR3 nucleotides read TGTGCCAGCAGTTACTCGATGCAGGGAAGCTACGAGCAGTACTTC. This sequence encodes CASSYSMQGSYEQYF.

This clone was seen more than once but under ten times. The chain has TRBV10-2 and TRBJ1-2; 9 bases map to TRBD1. Trimming took 4 bases from V and 2 from J; bases not matched to a gene: 2. The CDR3 spans 14 residues. Germline CDR1 is WSHSY and CDR2 is SAAADI. The CDR3 nucleotides are TGCGCCAGCAGTGGAGGACAGGGGAACTATGGCTACACCTTC. Protein: CASSGGQGNYGYTF.

This clone was found a few times. The V and J genes are TRBV30 and TRBJ1-2; no definite D call. Germline loops: CDR1 GTSNPN, CDR2 SVGIG (reference sequence). This CDR3 has 13 amino acids. The germline V and J ends were trimmed by 3 bases and 2 bases, with 10 bases remaining between them. In nucleotides, the CDR3 is TGTGCCTGGAGCCCGTCGGGGAACTATGGCTACACCTTC. It encodes CAWSPSGNYGYTF.

This clone was recorded a few times. The genes are TRBV11-2 and TRBJ1-2; D gene ambiguous. Germline V lookup: CDR1 SGHAT, CDR2 FQNNGV. Trimming took 0 bases from V and 4 from J, leaving 6 bases between them. CDR3 length equals 13 residues. The CDR3 spells CASSLDYSYGYTF. In DNA, the CDR3 is TGTGCCAGCAGCTTAGATTACAGCTATGGCTACACCTTC. Full variable domain (outside the CDR3, taken from reference TRBV11-2 and TRBJ1-2): EAGVAQSPRYKIIEKRQSVAFWCNPISGHATLYWYQQILGQGPKLLIQFQNNGVVDDSQLPKDRFSAERLKGVDSTLKIQPAKLEDSAVYLCASSLDYSYGYTFGSGTRLTVV.

The chain links TRBV7-8 to TRBJ1-5; D is unresolved. CDR1 is SGHVS, CDR2 FQNEAQ, per germline. This CDR3 is built from 13 residues. The germline V and J ends were trimmed by 4 bases and 0 bases, with 4 bases remaining between them. CDR3 DNA: TGTGCCAGCAGCTACCATAGCAATCAGCCCCAGCATTTT. Protein: CASSYHSNQPQHF.

This clone showed up just a few times. The chain carries TRBV27 and TRBJ1-2, with 9 nucleotides matching TRBD1. This CDR3 has 14 amino acids. The germline gives CDR1 MNHEY, CDR2 SMNVEV (reference sequence). After removal of 6 bases from V and 8 bases from J, the junction contained 10 bases not matched to a gene. The CDR3 sequence: CASSSPGTGYGYTF. The CDR3 DNA follows: TGTGCCAGCAGCTCCCCCGGGACAGGGTACGGCTACACCTTC.

The chain links TRBV9 to TRBJ1-3, with D tentatively TRBD1 (5 bases). With 0 bases removed from V and 4 bases from J, the gap between germline ends came to 8 bases. Germline assignment: CDR1 SGDLS and CDR2 YYNGEE. CDR3 length equals 14 residues. The CDR3 DNA reads as TGTGCCAGCAGCGTAGAAGACAGAGGAAACACCATATATTTT. Amino acid sequence: CASSVEDRGNTIYF.

This clone was picked up one time. This rearrangement joins TRBV28 to TRBJ1-2; TRBD1 is a possible D gene (5 bases). Per germline, CDR1 MDHEN and CDR2 SYDVKM. The length of the CDR3 is 15 residues. V lost 3 bases and J 2 bases, leaving 13 bases between the germline ends. CDR3 in amino acids: CASSFRQGGNYGYTF. In DNA, the CDR3 is TGTGCCAGCAGTTTCCGCCAGGGTGGGAACTATGGCTACACCTTC.

J is TRBJ1-1 and V is TRBV18, with a possible D match to TRBD1 (6 bases). This CDR3 has 15 amino acids. V was pared by 4 bases and J by 1 base, with 13 bases between. Germline CDR1 reads KGHSH; CDR2 reads LQKENI. The CDR3 reads CASSHRQVRNTEAFF. The CDR3 DNA follows: TGTGCCAGCTCACACCGACAGGTGAGGAACACTGAAGCTTTCTTT.

This clone was counted only a few times. The rearrangement joins TRBV7-9 to TRBJ1-1; a weak D match, TRBD1 (6 bases). The CDR3 totals 15 residues. The ends were cut back, 4 bases at V and 1 base at J, with 13 bases in the middle. The germline V gene has CDR1 SEHNR and CDR2 FQNEAQ (reference sequence). In DNA, the CDR3 is TGTGCCAGCAGCTCGGCGACAGGCCAGAACACTGAAGCTTTCTTT. It is translated as CASSSATGQNTEAFF.

This clone was detected only a few times. V usage is TRBV7-6 and J usage is TRBJ2-5, with D perhaps matching TRBD1 or TRBD2 (5 bases each). Germline CDR1 is SGHVS and CDR2 is FNYEAQ. The V end was cut by 1 base, the J end by 0 bases, with 9 bases between. This CDR3 contains 15 residues. The CDR3 DNA reads as TGTGCCAGCAGCTTAGGGGGGACGCACCAAGAGACCCAGTACTTC. This translates into CASSLGGTHQETQYF. The complete variable domain, with remaining parts taken from reference TRBV7-6 and TRBJ2-5, reads GAGVSQSPRYKVTKRGQDVALRCDPISGHVSLYWYRQALGQGPEFLTYFNYEAQQDKSGLPNDRFSAERPEGSISTLTIQRTEQRDSAMYRCASSLGGTHQETQYFGPGTRLLVL.

V usage is TRBV18 and J usage is TRBJ2-7; D uncertain. The ends were cut back, 0 bases at V and 0 bases at J, with 9 bases in the middle. This CDR3 contains 15 residues. Germline V gives CDR1 KGHSH, CDR2 LQKENI. DNA of the CDR3: TGTGCCAGCTCACCACCGAGCCAGCGCTCCTACGAGCAGTACTTC. Encoded protein: CASSPPSQRSYEQYF.

This sequence joins TRBV9 and TRBJ2-5; perhaps TRBD2 as D (6 bases). V shed 4 bases and J shed 4 bases, with 11 bases lying between them. The CDR3 spans 13 residues. CDR1 is SGDLS and CDR2 is YYNGEE in the germline V gene. The CDR3 DNA reads TGTGCCAGCAGCCCTGTGGGGGGAGAGACCCAGTACTTC. Translated, it gives CASSPVGGETQYF.

The rearrangement joins TRBV18 to TRBJ2-3; 10 bases are shared with TRBD2. The germline V gene encodes CDR1 KGHSH and CDR2 LQKENI. The CDR3 is 17 residues long. With 3 bases clipped from V and 1 base from J, the junction kept 7 bases outside the gene matches. The CDR3 bases are TGTGCCAGCTCACCGCTCTCTAGCGGGGGACGCACAGATACGCAGTATTTT. It is translated as CASSPLSSGGRTDTQYF.

The J gene is TRBJ2-3, the V gene TRBV28; D is possibly TRBD1 (6 bases). The V gene lost 5 bases and the J gene lost 6 bases, with 9 bases spanning the gap. This CDR3 spans 12 amino acids. CDR1 is MDHEN, CDR2 SYDVKM, per germline. The CDR3 coding sequence is TGTGCCAGCAGTGCCCAGGGGGATACGCAGTATTTT. This codes for CASSAQGDTQYF.

The CDR3 here is CAWRVQGSPLHF. The CDR3, as DNA: TGTGCCTGGAGAGTTCAGGGTTCACCCCTCCACTTT. This chain uses TRBV30 with TRBJ1-6; D is possibly TRBD1 (5 bases). The CDR3 consists of 12 residues. Germline assignment: CDR1 GTSNPN and CDR2 SVGIG (reference sequence). V lost 3 bases and J lost 9, with 9 bases in between.

The chain uses TRBV5-1 and TRBJ1-6, with D possibly being TRBD1 (5 bases). CDR3 length equals 17 residues. Germline assignment: CDR1 SGHRS and CDR2 YFSETQ. V shed 7 bases and J shed 8 bases, with 25 bases lying between them. CDR3 in amino acids: CASAASFQDGGDSPLHF. The CDR3 DNA is TGCGCCAGCGCCGCCAGCTTCCAGGACGGAGGGGATTCACCCCTCCACTTT.

This clone has only a few counts. The chain uses TRBV11-2 and TRBJ2-7; D call uncertain. V was trimmed by 5 bases and J by 2 bases, leaving 10 bases between them. The CDR3 has 13 residues. CDR1 is SGHAT and CDR2 is FQNNGV in the germline V gene. CDR3 nucleotides: TGTGCCAGCAGCACAGTAGGCCCCTACGAGCAGTACTTC. Residues: CASSTVGPYEQYF.

The chain couples TRBV7-2 to TRBJ1-2; 10 nucleotides match TRBD1. Germline CDR1 is SGHTA and CDR2 is FQGNSA. The CDR3 consists of 16 residues. J was trimmed by 9 bases and V by 5 bases; bases with no gene match: 15. This CDR3 is CASSPSRMTGGASYTF. The CDR3, as DNA: TGTGCCAGCAGCCCAAGTAGAATGACAGGGGGCGCAAGCTACACCTTC.

The V gene is TRBV9, the J gene TRBJ2-3, with TRBD2 matching over 8 bases. The CDR3 length is 16 residues. Germline CDR1 SGDLS, CDR2 YYNGEE. J gave up 1 base and V 4 bases, and 8 bases lay outside the gene matches. The CDR3 loop reads CASSSPVSGGTDTQYF. CDR3 nucleotides: TGTGCCAGCAGCTCTCCTGTTAGCGGGGGCACAGATACGCAGTATTTT. Full variable domain (rest looked up from reference TRBV9 and TRBJ2-3): DSGVTQTPKHLITATGQRVTLRCSPRSGDLSVYWYQQSLDQGLQFLIQYYNGEERAKGNILERFSAQQFPDLHSELNLSSLELGDSALYFCASSSPVSGGTDTQYFGPGTRLTVL.

This clone was seen only a few times. The chain carries TRBV29-1 and TRBJ2-1, with 8 bases fitting TRBD2. V shed 3 bases and J 2 bases; nucleotides not matched to a gene: 0. The CDR3 is 13 amino acids. CDR1 and CDR2 from the germline V gene are SQVTM and ANQGSEA. The CDR3 spells CSVDGGAYNEQFF. In nucleotides, the CDR3 is TGCAGCGTTGACGGGGGGGCCTACAATGAGCAGTTCTTC.

In this sample, this clone turned up a few times. This sequence joins TRBV6-6 and TRBJ2-5; D is possibly TRBD1 or TRBD2 (5 bases each). The V gene's germline CDR1 is MNHNY and CDR2 SVGAGI (reference sequence). Trimming took off 7 bases at V and 6 bases at J, with 18 bases between the two ends. The CDR3 extends over 14 amino acids. The CDR3 reads CASNDPDSGQTQYF. Here the CDR3 DNA reads TGTGCCAGCAACGACCCAGACAGCGGACAGACCCAGTACTTC.

This chain joins TRBV29-1 and TRBJ2-3; D possibly corresponds to TRBD1 (5 bases). V shed 2 bases and J shed 3 bases, with 6 bases lying between them. The CDR3 loop spans 12 amino acids. Germline lookup yields CDR1 SQVTM and CDR2 ANQGSEA. The CDR3 loop is CSVEQGTDTQYF. CDR3 sequence (DNA): TGCAGCGTTGAACAGGGAACAGATACGCAGTATTTT.

This clone has more than one count but fewer than ten. The chain combines TRBV11-2 with TRBJ2-3; TRBD2 is a possible D gene (6 bases). This CDR3 comprises 13 residues. Trimming cost V 5 bases and J 8 bases, with 14 bases left between them. The germline V gene encodes CDR1 SGHAT and CDR2 FQNNGV. CDR3 in DNA: TGTGCCAGCAGCCCCGGGAGCTGGGGTACGCAGTATTTT. Translated, it gives CASSPGSWGTQYF.

The V and J genes are TRBV11-2 and TRBJ2-7; D might be TRBD2 (6 bases). Germline CDR1 is SGHAT and CDR2 is FQNNGV. The CDR3 loop spans 14 amino acids. Trimming removed 1 base from V and 7 bases from J, with 14 bases in between. The CDR3 here is CASSLARGSREQYF. The CDR3 region has the DNA TGTGCCAGCAGCTTAGCCCGGGGGAGTCGAGAGCAGTACTTC.

This clone has a handful of counts. The chain recombines TRBV30 with TRBJ2-1, with a weak D call TRBD2 (5 bases). This CDR3 comprises 16 residues. Germline lookup yields CDR1 GTSNPN and CDR2 SVGIG (reference sequence). The V gene lost 2 bases and the J gene lost 0 bases, with 14 bases spanning the gap. The CDR3 here is CAWSTPGSSSYNEQFF. The DNA for the CDR3 is TGTGCCTGGAGTACCCCTGGGAGCAGCTCCTACAATGAGCAGTTCTTC.

This clone was recorded a few times. The rearrangement links TRBV13 to TRBJ2-3; TRBD2 agrees at 7 bases. The trim removed 2 bases at V and 2 bases at J, leaving 7 bases unmatched. CDR1 is PRHDT, CDR2 FYEKMQ, per germline (reference sequence). This CDR3 spans 16 amino acids. CDR3 DNA: TGTGCCAGCAGCTTACGGGGGGTTAGGGCCACAGATACGCAGTATTTT. Its translation: CASSLRGVRATDTQYF.

This sequence joins TRBV5-6 and TRBJ1-4; 8 bases line up with TRBD1. The CDR3 loop spans 15 amino acids. V shed 7 bases and J 0 bases; nucleotides not matched to a gene: 5. Germline values: CDR1 SGHDT, CDR2 YYEEEE. CDR3 sequence: CASGGQDTTNEKLFF. The DNA for the CDR3 is TGTGCCAGCGGGGGACAGGACACAACTAATGAAAAACTGTTTTTT.